This T cell receptor beta chain was profiled in a study of CD8+ T cells in alopecia areata. In regard to this clone: Antigen unknown.

The sample's treatment: oral pan-JAK inhibitor, 5-10 mg twice daily. Findings and limits, study-wide: Scalp lesions, especially in alopecia totalis/universalis, had higher clonality than normal scalp.

The germline gives CDR1 MGHDK, CDR2 SYGVNS. V lost 7 bases and J 3 bases, leaving 18 bases between the germline ends. CDR3 length: 16 amino acids. It was cDNA, reverse transcribed from extracted RNA, that served as the sequencing template. Here immunoSEQ multiplex PCR was the method, and the copy in TCRdb shows in-frame clones only, minus some. The sample yields approximately 180,000 clones, less than 70% seen once. This chain connects TRBV25-1 to TRBJ2-2; D is possibly TRBD2 (6 bases). The starting material was CD8+ T cells sorted from blood, obtained at week 24, from a patient treated with tofacitinib. The clonotype was recovered from a human donor with alopecia areata. The CDR3 region has the DNA TGTGCCAGCACCTCCAAACAGAGGGAGGACACCGGGGAGCTGTTTTTT. Translation gives CASTSKQREDTGELFF.